A single sample gave rise to the 26 T cell receptor beta chains below, sequenced in a study of cytomegalovirus exposure and HLA in healthy donors. The PCR contained 60 Vbeta and 13 Jbeta primers. Repertoires were generated with immunoSEQ multiplex PCR, while TCRdb's copy carries only in-frame clones and drops some. The data hold around 180,000 clones, with approximately 78% observed a single time. Sequencing was carried out using PBMCs. These receptors came from a male donor in good health and CMV-seronegative.

The chain employs TRBV6-5 and TRBJ1-2, with 8 bases identical to TRBD1. Germline V lookup: CDR1 MNHEY, CDR2 SVGAGI. V lost 6 bases to trimming and J lost 0 bases; unmatched junction nucleotides: 6. The length of the CDR3 is 15 residues. The CDR3 region is CASRRMTGANYGYTF. As DNA, the CDR3 is TGTGCCAGCAGAAGAATGACAGGGGCTAACTATGGCTACACCTTC.

This clone was counted a single time. The CDR3 nucleotides are TGTGCCACCAGCAGAGGCGGGGCTAGCGGACCCAATGAGCAGTTCTTC. It encodes CATSRGGASGPNEQFF. The V gene is TRBV15, the J gene TRBJ2-1; TRBD2 agrees at 7 bases. Unmatched junction bases numbered 9, after V lost 1 base and J lost 6 bases. The CDR3 is 16 residues long. Looked up from germline, CDR1 is LNHNV and CDR2 is YYDKDF (reference sequence).

This clone was counted a single time. This chain joins TRBV28 and TRBJ2-7; D is unresolved. This CDR3 is built from 14 residues. V lost 3 bases to trimming and J lost 7 bases, with 16 bases between them. In germline, CDR1 is MDHEN, CDR2 SYDVKM. Here the CDR3 DNA reads TGTGCCAGCAGTTTGGGTACAGCCTGGTGGGAGCAGTACTTC. Translated, it gives CASSLGTAWWEQYF.

V is TRBV5-4 and J is TRBJ2-3; 9 bases fit TRBD1. V shed 4 bases, J shed 4 bases, and the junction held 7 bases outside the gene matches. In germline, CDR1 is SGHNT, CDR2 YYREEE (reference sequence). The CDR3 length is 15 residues. CDR3 nucleotides: TGTGCCAGCAGCCCTCGGACAGGGGTAGCAGATACGCAGTATTTT. Residues: CASSPRTGVADTQYF.

The rearrangement links TRBV6-1 to TRBJ1-5, with D tentatively TRBD1 (6 bases). CDR3 length equals 14 residues. The V and J ends lost 6 bases and 4 bases respectively, with 13 bases between them. Looked up from germline, CDR1 is MNHNS and CDR2 is SASEGT. CDR3 sequence (DNA): TGTGCCAGCAGCCGACAGGCCCCTAATCAGCCCCAGCATTTT. As protein: CASSRQAPNQPQHF.

A single count supports this clone. The chain links TRBV27 to TRBJ2-3; D gene ambiguous. This CDR3 is built from 15 residues. In germline, CDR1 is MNHEY, CDR2 SMNVEV (reference sequence). With 2 bases removed from V and 0 bases from J, the gap between germline ends came to 9 bases. The CDR3 region has the DNA TGTGCCAGCAGTTTAATGGCCTCTAGCACAGATACGCAGTATTTT. Translation: CASSLMASSTDTQYF.

The rearrangement uses TRBV7-9 and TRBJ2-7; unclear D gene. CDR3 length: 10 amino acids. Germline V gene data show CDR1 as SEHNR and CDR2 as FQNEAQ (reference sequence). V was clipped by 3 bases and J by 6 bases, with 3 bases between them. Here the CDR3 reads CASSFIEQYF. DNA for the CDR3: TGTGCCAGCAGCTTTATCGAGCAGTACTTC.

The chain couples TRBV6-4 to TRBJ1-5, with D perhaps TRBD1 (5 bases). Germline lookup yields CDR1 MRHNA and CDR2 SNTAGT. The CDR3 has 13 amino acids. The V gene lost 3 bases and the J gene lost 3 bases, with 6 bases spanning the gap. CDR3 amino acids: CASSEGANQPQHF. The CDR3 DNA follows: TGTGCCAGCAGTGAAGGGGCCAATCAGCCCCAGCATTTT.

The V gene is TRBV4-3, the J gene TRBJ2-1; D is possibly TRBD2 (5 bases). CDR1 and CDR2 from the germline V gene are LGHNA and YSLEER. Trimming pared 0 bases from V and 4 bases from J, leaving 16 bases between. The CDR3 length is 17 residues. CDR3 protein: CASSQDVASRGYNEQFF. The CDR3 DNA reads as TGCGCCAGCAGCCAAGATGTCGCTAGCAGAGGATACAATGAGCAGTTCTTC.

There are a few counts of this clone. The CDR3 coding sequence is TGCGCCAGCAGCTCCGGGACAGGGTCCACCGGGGAGCTGTTTTTT. This gives the protein CASSSGTGSTGELFF. The rearrangement links TRBV5-1 to TRBJ2-2; 9 positions match TRBD1. CDR3 length: 15 amino acids. V gave up 3 bases and J gave up 4 bases; unmatched junction bases: 4. CDR1 SGHRS and CDR2 YFSETQ come from the germline V gene.

The J gene is TRBJ1-1, the V gene TRBV28, with TRBD1 matching 9 bases. CDR3 length: 14 residues. Trimming at V came to 6 bases and at J to 4 bases, leaving 6 bases not matched to a gene. In germline, CDR1 is MDHEN, CDR2 SYDVKM. The CDR3 bases are TGTGCCAGCAGCCCCGGGACAGGGTCCACTGAAGCTTTCTTT. Its translation: CASSPGTGSTEAFF.

The chain has TRBV4-2 and TRBJ2-7; TRBD1 matches at 8 bases. The V segment lost 2 bases and the J segment 3 bases; nucleotides outside the gene matches: 6. Germline CDR1 and CDR2: LGHNA and YNFKEQ. The CDR3 has 15 amino acids. The CDR3 loop is CASSQLPGGDYEQYF. The CDR3 DNA sequence: TGTGCCAGCAGCCAATTACCAGGGGGCGACTACGAGCAGTACTTC.

The chain couples TRBV19 to TRBJ1-2, with TRBD1 matching over 8 bases. With 0 bases clipped from V and 7 bases from J, the junction kept 10 bases outside the gene matches. The CDR3 spans 16 residues. Germline CDR1 and CDR2: LNHDA and SQIVND (reference sequence). This CDR3 reads CASSIDRTGSDGGYTF. For the CDR3, the DNA is TGTGCCAGTAGTATAGATCGGACAGGGTCGGACGGTGGCTACACCTTC.

As for this clone: The same CDR3 can be traced to other DNA sequences in this sample. V and J are TRBV6-5 and TRBJ2-7; 9 nucleotides match TRBD1. V shed 5 bases and J 5 bases; nucleotides not matched to a gene: 1. Germline lookup yields CDR1 MNHEY and CDR2 SVGAGI. The CDR3 length is 12 residues. CDR3 coding DNA: TGTGCCAGCAGTCGGACAGGGGACGAGCAGTACTTC. This sequence encodes CASSRTGDEQYF.

V is TRBV13 and J is TRBJ1-3; 8 bases are a match to TRBD1. The germline gives CDR1 PRHDT, CDR2 FYEKMQ (reference sequence). The J segment lost 5 bases and the V segment lost 7 bases, leaving 7 bases of the junction unmatched. This CDR3 comprises 14 residues. The CDR3 bases are TGTGCCAGCACCCGGACAGGGCCTCGAAACACCATATATTTT. This gives the protein CASTRTGPRNTIYF.

This chain joins TRBV5-1 and TRBJ2-5, with 7 bases that match TRBD1. Germline CDR1 SGHRS, CDR2 YFSETQ. Germline trimming cut 5 bases from V and 3 bases from J; bases unmatched to any gene: 13. The CDR3 sequence is 16 residues long. In DNA form, the CDR3 reads TGCGCCAGCAGGGAGCTGGGCACAGGGGTCGAAGAGACCCAGTACTTC. It translates to CASRELGTGVEETQYF. The variable domain in full, completed from reference TRBV5-1 and TRBJ2-5, reads KAGVTQTPRYLIKTRGQQVTLSCSPISGHRSVSWYQQTPGQGLQFLFEYFSETQRNKGNFPGRFSGRQFSNSRSEMNVSTLELGDSALYLCASRELGTGVEETQYFGPGTRLLVL.

The chain combines TRBV5-1 with TRBJ2-3; a possible D gene is TRBD2 (8 bases). In germline, CDR1 is SGHRS, CDR2 YFSETQ. The CDR3 extends over 20 amino acids. Trimming removed 4 bases at V and 5 bases at J, with 32 bases between. CDR3 loop: CASSIYSGITLRGNRDTQYF. The CDR3, as DNA: TGCGCCAGCAGCATTTATAGCGGGATTACACTCAGGGGGAACAGAGATACGCAGTATTTT.

This clone has just a few counts. The chain carries TRBV10-3 and TRBJ2-2; 10 nucleotides align to TRBD1. The CDR3 sequence is 16 residues long. J gave up 4 bases and V 4 bases, and 6 bases lay outside the gene matches. The germline V gene has CDR1 ENHRY and CDR2 SYGVKD. The DNA of the CDR3 is TGTGCCATCAGTGCGACAGGGGGCTCGGCCACCGGGGAGCTGTTTTTT. Translating it yields CAISATGGSATGELFF.

This chain links TRBV7-2 with TRBJ1-1, with TRBD1 matching over 8 bases. Per the germline V gene, CDR1 is SGHTA and CDR2 is FQGNSA. CDR3 size: 14 residues. V trimming: 5 bases; J trimming: 5 bases; junction bases outside the gene matches: 7. This CDR3 reads CASSLTRGPTEAFF. The DNA of the CDR3 is TGTGCCAGCAGCCTGACCAGGGGGCCTACTGAAGCTTTCTTT.

J is TRBJ1-5 and V is TRBV30, with 8 bases fitting TRBD1. Germline V gene sequence: CDR1 GTSNPN, CDR2 SVGIG (reference sequence). The CDR3 extends over 17 amino acids. The J segment lost 2 bases and the V segment lost 1 base, leaving 10 bases of the junction unmatched. DNA for the CDR3: TGTGCCTGGAGTGGAAGGGACTGGGGACAGGGCAATCAGCCCCAGCATTTT. Protein sequence: CAWSGRDWGQGNQPQHF.

This sequence joins TRBV25-1 and TRBJ1-4; TRBD1 matches 9 bases. Germline lookup yields CDR1 MGHDK and CDR2 SYGVNS. CDR3 length: 14 amino acids. Trimming removed 4 bases from V and 7 bases from J; junction bases left unmatched: 4. CDR3 coding DNA: TGTGCCAGCAGTGGGGACAGGGCAGGTGAAAAACTGTTTTTT. Amino acids: CASSGDRAGEKLFF.

The V and J genes are TRBV6-1 and TRBJ2-4; possible D gene TRBD1, 6 bases. The length of the CDR3 is 12 residues. The ends were cut back, 5 bases at V and 13 bases at J, with 15 bases in the middle. Germline V CDR1 and CDR2: MNHNS, SASEGT. Here the CDR3 reads CASSLADRLQYF. The CDR3 DNA sequence: TGTGCCAGCAGTCTCGCGGACAGACTCCAGTACTTC.

The chain combines TRBV14 with TRBJ1-2; D is unresolved. V lost 3 bases to trimming and J lost 5 bases, with 7 bases between them. The CDR3 runs to 12 residues. Germline CDR1 SGHDN, CDR2 FVKESK. The CDR3 spells CASSHGIYGYTF. Written as DNA, the CDR3 is TGTGCCAGCAGCCACGGGATTTATGGCTACACCTTC.

The genes are TRBV19 and TRBJ2-5; 7 bases fit TRBD1. CDR3 length: 15 residues. V lost 6 bases to trimming and J lost 9 bases; unmatched junction nucleotides: 16. Per germline, CDR1 LNHDA and CDR2 SQIVND (reference sequence). For the CDR3, the DNA is TGTGCCAGTAGCACCGGGACAGAAACCCTCCGGGCCCAGTACTTC. Residues: CASSTGTETLRAQYF.

The rearrangement links TRBV7-9 to TRBJ2-5, with 7 nucleotides matching TRBD1. CDR1 is SEHNR and CDR2 is FQNEAQ in the germline V gene (reference sequence). V gave up 7 bases and J gave up 1 base; unmatched junction bases: 6. The CDR3 runs 14 residues. The CDR3, as DNA: TGTGCCAGCACCAACCGGGACAGCCAAGAGACCCAGTACTTC. Its protein is CASTNRDSQETQYF.

This clone was detected a few times. In the same sample, other DNA sequences code for this CDR3. This chain joins TRBV27 and TRBJ1-1; D is undetermined. The germline gives CDR1 MNHEY, CDR2 SMNVEV (reference sequence). The CDR3 length is 12 residues. V was trimmed by 2 bases and J by 4 bases, leaving 5 bases between them. CDR3: CASSLRGTEAFF. CDR3 in DNA: TGTGCCAGCAGTTTACGGGGCACTGAAGCTTTCTTT.